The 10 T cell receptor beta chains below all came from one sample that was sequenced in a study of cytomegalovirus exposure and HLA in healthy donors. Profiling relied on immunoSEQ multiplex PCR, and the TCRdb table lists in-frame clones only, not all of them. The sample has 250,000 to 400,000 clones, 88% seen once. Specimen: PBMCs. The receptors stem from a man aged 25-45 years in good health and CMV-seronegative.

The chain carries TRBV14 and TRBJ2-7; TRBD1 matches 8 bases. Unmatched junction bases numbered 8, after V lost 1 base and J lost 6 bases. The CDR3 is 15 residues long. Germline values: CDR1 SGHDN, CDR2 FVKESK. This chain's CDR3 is CASSQAGGAPFEQYF. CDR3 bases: TGTGCCAGCAGCCAAGCAGGGGGCGCCCCGTTCGAGCAGTACTTC.

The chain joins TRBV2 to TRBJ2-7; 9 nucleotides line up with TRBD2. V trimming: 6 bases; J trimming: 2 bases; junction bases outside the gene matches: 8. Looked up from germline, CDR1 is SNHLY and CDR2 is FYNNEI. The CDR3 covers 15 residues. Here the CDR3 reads CASSSTSGGAYEQYF. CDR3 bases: TGTGCCAGCAGCTCGACTAGCGGTGGGGCCTACGAGCAGTACTTC.

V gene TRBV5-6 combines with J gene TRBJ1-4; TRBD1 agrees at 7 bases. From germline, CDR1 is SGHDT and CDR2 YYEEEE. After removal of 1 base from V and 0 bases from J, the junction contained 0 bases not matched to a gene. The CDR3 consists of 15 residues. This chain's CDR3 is CASSLQGATNEKLFF. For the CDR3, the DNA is TGTGCCAGCAGCTTGCAGGGGGCAACTAATGAAAAACTGTTTTTT.

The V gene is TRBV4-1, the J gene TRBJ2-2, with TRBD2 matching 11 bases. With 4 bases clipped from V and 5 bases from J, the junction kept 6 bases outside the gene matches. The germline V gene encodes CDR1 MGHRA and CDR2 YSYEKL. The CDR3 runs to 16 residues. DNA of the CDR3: TGCGCCAGCAGCCCCCGGTTAGCGGGGGGGACCGGGGAGCTGTTTTTT. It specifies CASSPRLAGGTGELFF.

The CDR3 coding sequence is TGTGCCAGCAGTGCCTCAGGGGGCTCCTACAATGAGCAGTTCTTC. This translates into CASSASGGSYNEQFF. The chain links TRBV6-4 to TRBJ2-1; TRBD1 agrees at 7 bases. The CDR3 loop spans 15 amino acids. From germline, CDR1 is MRHNA and CDR2 SNTAGT. The ends lost 4 bases at V and 0 bases at J; junction bases unmatched: 3.

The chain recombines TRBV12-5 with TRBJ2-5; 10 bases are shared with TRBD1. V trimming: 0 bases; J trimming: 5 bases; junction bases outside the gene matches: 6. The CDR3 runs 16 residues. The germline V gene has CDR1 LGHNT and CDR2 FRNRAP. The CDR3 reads CASGLVRDRGSETQYF. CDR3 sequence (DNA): TGTGCTAGTGGTTTGGTAAGGGACAGGGGATCTGAGACCCAGTACTTC.

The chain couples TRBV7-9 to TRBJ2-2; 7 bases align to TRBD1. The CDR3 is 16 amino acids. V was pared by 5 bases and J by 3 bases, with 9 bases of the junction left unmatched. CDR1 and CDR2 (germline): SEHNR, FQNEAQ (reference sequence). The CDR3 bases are TGTGCCAGCAGCGACCGGACAGGAAGAGACACCGGGGAGCTGTTTTTT. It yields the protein CASSDRTGRDTGELFF.

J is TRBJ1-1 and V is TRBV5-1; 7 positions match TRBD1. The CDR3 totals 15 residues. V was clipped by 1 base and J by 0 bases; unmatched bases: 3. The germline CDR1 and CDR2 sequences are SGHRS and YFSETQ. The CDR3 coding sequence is TGCGCCAGCAGCTTGCCGACAGGGATGAACACTGAAGCTTTCTTT. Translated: CASSLPTGMNTEAFF. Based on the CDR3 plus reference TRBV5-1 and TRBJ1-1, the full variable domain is KAGVTQTPRYLIKTRGQQVTLSCSPISGHRSVSWYQQTPGQGLQFLFEYFSETQRNKGNFPGRFSGRQFSNSRSEMNVSTLELGDSALYLCASSLPTGMNTEAFFGQGTRLTVV.

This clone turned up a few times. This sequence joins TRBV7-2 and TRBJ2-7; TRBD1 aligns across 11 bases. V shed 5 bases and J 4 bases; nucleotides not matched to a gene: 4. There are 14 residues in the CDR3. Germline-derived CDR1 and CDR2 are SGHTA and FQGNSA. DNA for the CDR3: TGTGCCAGCAGCCGTGGACAGGGGGCATACGAGCAGTACTTC. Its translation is CASSRGQGAYEQYF. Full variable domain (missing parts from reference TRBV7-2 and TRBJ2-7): GAGVSQSPSNKVTEKGKDVELRCDPISGHTALYWYRQSLGQGLEFLIYFQGNSAPDKSGLPSDRFSAERTGGSVSTLTIQRTQQEDSAVYLCASSRGQGAYEQYFGPGTRLTVT.

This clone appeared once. CDR3 nucleotide sequence: TGTGCCAGCAGCCCCGGGGGTAATAGAGCCGGGACGCAGTATTTT. This codes for CASSPGGNRAGTQYF. V is TRBV7-7 and J is TRBJ2-3, with a possible D match to TRBD2 (6 bases). The CDR3 runs to 15 residues. Per the germline V gene, CDR1 is SSHAT and CDR2 is FNYEAQ (reference sequence). V lost 5 bases to trimming and J lost 9 bases, with 21 bases between them.